This is a list of T cell receptor beta chains from one sample in a study of PD-L1 blockade in urothelial cancer. Here immunoSEQ multiplex PCR was the method, and the copy in TCRdb shows in-frame clones only, minus some. Of 100,000 or so clones listed, roughly 84% were seen once; the top ten hold about 2.3%. This specimen consisted of PBMCs, obtained around atezolizumab (anti-PD-L1) treatment. The receptors shown here come from a man in his fifties or sixties with urothelial cancer. The CDR3 runs from the conserved cysteine through the conserved F or W. Each record gives: D gene, clone size, V gene, CDR3 length, J gene, CDR3 protein, CDR3 DNA. A D gene is named only where the DNA matches it firmly. For some rows the clone size is stated as once, few or many, or as a class when expanded; others skip it.

>.|.|TRBV7-2|15|TRBJ2-1
CASRSRDTSYNEQFF
TGTGCCAGCAGATCCCGGGACACTTCCTACAATGAGCAGTTCTTC
>TRBD1|.|TRBV28|16|TRBJ2-3
CASSPIGQGSTDTQYF
TGTGCCAGCAGTCCCATCGGACAGGGGAGCACAGATACGCAGTATTTT
>.|.|TRBV15|15|TRBJ2-3
CATSRGQRSTDTQYF
TGTGCCACCAGCAGGGGCCAGCGGAGCACAGATACGCAGTATTTT
>TRBD2|.|TRBV29-1|13|TRBJ2-7
CSVDPAKRGEQYF
TGCAGCGTTGATCCGGCTAAGCGGGGCGAGCAGTACTTC
>TRBD1|.|TRBV6-5|13|TRBJ1-1
CASSSSGGSEAFF
TGTGCCAGCAGCTCATCAGGGGGTAGCGAAGCTTTCTTT
>.|.|TRBV5-1|14|TRBJ1-5
CASSLDGVGQPQHF
TGCGCCAGCAGCTTGGACGGGGTTGGGCAGCCCCAGCATTTT
>.|.|TRBV7-3|14|TRBJ1-3
CASSLQGSGNTIYF
TGTGCCAGCAGCTTGCAGGGATCCGGAAACACCATATATTTT
>TRBD2|.|TRBV11-2|14|TRBJ2-7
CASSLEPGLAEQYF
TGTGCCAGCAGCTTGGAACCGGGACTAGCCGAGCAGTACTTC
>.|.|TRBV21-1|15|TRBJ1-1
CASSLSGVSGTEAFF
TGTGCCAGCAGCCTGAGCGGGGTTAGTGGCACTGAAGCTTTCTTT
>.|.|TRBV7-3|13|TRBJ2-7
CASSPLVPYEQYF
TGTGCCAGCAGCCCCTTAGTTCCTTACGAGCAGTACTTC
>TRBD1|.|TRBV7-8|16|TRBJ1-1
CASRLGQGVHLTEAFF
TGTGCCAGCAGACTAGGACAGGGGGTCCACCTCACTGAAGCTTTCTTT
>.|.|TRBV9|12|TRBJ1-3
CASSVQENTIYF
TGTGCCAGCAGCGTACAGGAAAACACCATATATTTT
>TRBD2|.|TRBV7-9|16|TRBJ2-3
CASSLGVAGAGDTQYF
TGTGCCAGCAGCCTCGGGGTAGCGGGAGCGGGAGATACGCAGTATTTT
>TRBD2|.|TRBV4-1|16|TRBJ2-2
CASSLLAGDDTGELFF
TGCGCCAGCAGCTTACTAGCGGGAGATGACACCGGGGAGCTGTTTTTT
>TRBD1|.|TRBV6-6|14|TRBJ2-7
CASTRQGSPYEQYF
TGTGCCAGCACCCGACAGGGGTCACCCTACGAGCAGTACTTC
>.|.|TRBV5-6|14|TRBJ1-2
CASSLVEGYYGYTF
TGTGCCAGCAGCTTGGTGGAGGGGTACTATGGCTACACCTTC
>TRBD2|.|TRBV27|15|TRBJ2-7
CASSGGGSGSYEQYF
TGTGCCAGCAGTGGCGGCGGGAGCGGCTCCTACGAGCAGTACTTC
>TRBD1|.|TRBV7-6|16|TRBJ2-7
CASSPLMRTGDYEQYF
TGTGCCAGCAGCCCCCTAATGAGGACAGGGGACTACGAGCAGTACTTC
>TRBD1|.|TRBV10-3|13|TRBJ2-7
CATTGTVGYEQYF
TGTGCCACCACCGGGACAGTAGGATACGAGCAGTACTTC
>.|.|TRBV19|16|TRBJ2-6
CASNQPGPSGANVLTF
TGTGCCAGTAACCAACCAGGTCCCTCTGGGGCCAACGTCCTGACTTTC
>TRBD1|.|TRBV28|15|TRBJ1-6
CASSWLGQGIAPLHF
TGTGCCAGCAGTTGGTTGGGACAGGGTATTGCACCCCTCCACTTT
>.|.|TRBV2|13|TRBJ1-1
CASTTEMNTEAFF
TGTGCCAGCACGACGGAGATGAACACTGAAGCTTTCTTT
>TRBD1|.|TRBV19|16|TRBJ1-2
CASSSDDRVSNYGYTF
TGTGCCAGTAGTTCAGACGACAGGGTCTCTAACTATGGCTACACCTTC
>TRBD1|.|TRBV30|13|TRBJ1-6
CAGIRTGTRNLHF
TGTGCCGGAATAAGGACAGGGACACGAAACCTCCACTTT
>.|few|TRBV18|13|TRBJ1-4
CASSPNRNEKLFF
TGTGCCAGCTCACCAAATAGAAATGAAAAACTGTTTTTT
>TRBD2|.|TRBV20-1|11|TRBJ2-7
CSVAGGYEQYF
TGCAGCGTAGCGGGAGGCTACGAGCAGTACTTC
>.|.|TRBV28|15|TRBJ2-7
CASRTALDRNYEQYF
TGTGCCAGCAGGACAGCCCTGGACAGAAACTACGAGCAGTACTTC
>.|.|TRBV5-1|14|TRBJ1-2
CASSLDREYSGYTF
TGCGCCAGCAGCTTGGACAGGGAATATTCTGGCTACACCTTC
>.|.|TRBV25-1|16|TRBJ2-3
CASSYPGTRPTDTQYF
TGTGCCAGCAGTTATCCTGGGACACGGCCCACAGATACGCAGTATTTT
>.|.|TRBV5-1|18|TRBJ2-2
CASSFLTSRAGVTGELFF
TGCGCCAGCAGCTTCTTAACTAGCAGGGCAGGCGTCACCGGGGAGCTGTTTTTT
>.|.|TRBV5-1|22|TRBJ2-7
CASSLQSRDRVRLAGPSYEQYF
TGCGCCAGCAGCCTCCAGTCCCGGGACAGGGTTAGGCTAGCGGGACCCTCCTACGAGCAGTACTTC
>.|.|TRBV20-1|11|TRBJ2-5
CSVQAQETQYF
TGCAGTGTCCAGGCGCAAGAGACCCAGTACTTC
>TRBD2|.|TRBV28|18|TRBJ2-5
CASSFTKTSGIRKETQYF
TGTGCCAGCAGTTTTACGAAGACTAGCGGGATAAGGAAAGAGACCCAGTACTTC
>TRBD1|.|TRBV28|14|TRBJ2-5
CASSPGQLQETQYF
TGTGCCAGCAGCCCGGGACAGTTGCAAGAGACCCAGTACTTC
>.|.|TRBV30|15|TRBJ1-2
CAWSGRRGPQWGYTF
TGTGCCTGGAGTGGACGGCGCGGGCCCCAGTGGGGCTACACCTTC
>TRBD1|.|TRBV18|14|TRBJ2-1
CASSLGQGANEQFF
TGTGCCAGCTCGCTGGGACAGGGGGCAAATGAGCAGTTCTTC
>.|.|TRBV7-9|14|TRBJ1-5
CASSMAGSNQPQHF
TGTGCCAGCAGCATGGCTGGTAGCAATCAGCCCCAGCATTTT
>TRBD2|.|TRBV4-2|18|TRBJ2-1
CASSQEISGTSGTSEQFF
TGTGCCAGCAGCCAAGAGATTTCCGGGACTAGCGGGACCTCGGAGCAGTTCTTC
>.|many|TRBV25-1|15|TRBJ1-3
CASSGPGWSGNTIYF
TGTGCCAGCAGTGGCCCAGGATGGTCTGGAAACACCATATATTTT
>TRBD2|.|TRBV19|13|TRBJ2-5
CASSIGGTETQYF
TGTGCCAGTAGTATCGGGGGGACGGAGACCCAGTACTTC
>.|.|TRBV27|13|TRBJ1-2
CASSLQGTSGYTF
TGTGCCAGCAGTTTACAGGGGACGTCTGGCTACACCTTC